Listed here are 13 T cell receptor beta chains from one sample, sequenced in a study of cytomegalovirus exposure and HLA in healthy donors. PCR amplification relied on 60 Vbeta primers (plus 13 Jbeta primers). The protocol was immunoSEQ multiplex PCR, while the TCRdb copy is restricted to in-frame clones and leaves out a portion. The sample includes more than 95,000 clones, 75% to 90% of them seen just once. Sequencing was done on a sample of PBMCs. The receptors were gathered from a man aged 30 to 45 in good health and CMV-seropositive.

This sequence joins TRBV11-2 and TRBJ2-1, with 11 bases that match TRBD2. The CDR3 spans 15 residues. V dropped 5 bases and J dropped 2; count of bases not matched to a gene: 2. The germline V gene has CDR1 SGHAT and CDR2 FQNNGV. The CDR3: CASSQLAGAYNEQFF. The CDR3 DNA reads TGTGCCAGCAGCCAACTAGCGGGGGCCTACAATGAGCAGTTCTTC.

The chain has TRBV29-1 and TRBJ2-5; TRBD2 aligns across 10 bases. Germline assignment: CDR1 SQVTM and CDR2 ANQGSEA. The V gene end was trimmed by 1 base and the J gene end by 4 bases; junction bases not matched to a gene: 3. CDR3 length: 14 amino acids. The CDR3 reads CSVEGLAGVETQYF. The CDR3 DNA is TGCAGCGTTGAAGGCCTAGCGGGGGTAGAGACCCAGTACTTC.

The CDR3 DNA sequence: TGTGCCAGCAGGCCGACCGGGTGGCGTGGCTACGAGCAGTACTTC. It translates to CASRPTGWRGYEQYF. The V and J genes are TRBV25-1 and TRBJ2-7, with D uncertain. There are 15 residues in the CDR3. The V and J ends lost 6 bases and 3 bases respectively, with 18 bases between them. CDR1 is MGHDK, CDR2 SYGVNS, per germline.

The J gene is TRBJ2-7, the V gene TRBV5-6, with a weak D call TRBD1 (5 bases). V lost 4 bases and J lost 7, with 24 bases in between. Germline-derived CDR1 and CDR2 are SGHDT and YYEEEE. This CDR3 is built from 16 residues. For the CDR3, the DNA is TGTGCCAGCAGCCCCAGGGCTAAAGGGCTACTGGGGGAGCAGTACTTC. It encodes CASSPRAKGLLGEQYF.

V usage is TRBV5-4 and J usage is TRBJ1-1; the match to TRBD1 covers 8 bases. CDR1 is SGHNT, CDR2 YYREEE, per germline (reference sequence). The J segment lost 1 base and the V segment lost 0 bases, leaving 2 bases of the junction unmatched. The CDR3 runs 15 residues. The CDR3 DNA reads TGTGCCAGCAGCTTGGCAGGGACAGGGAACACTGAAGCTTTCTTT. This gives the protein CASSLAGTGNTEAFF.

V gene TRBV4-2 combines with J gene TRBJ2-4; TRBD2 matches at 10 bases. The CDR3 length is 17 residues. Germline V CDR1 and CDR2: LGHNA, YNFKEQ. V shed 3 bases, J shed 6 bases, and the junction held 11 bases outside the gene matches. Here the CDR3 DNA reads TGTGCCAGCAGCCATACTAGCGGGGATCCCTCAGGAAACATTCAGTACTTC. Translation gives CASSHTSGDPSGNIQYF.

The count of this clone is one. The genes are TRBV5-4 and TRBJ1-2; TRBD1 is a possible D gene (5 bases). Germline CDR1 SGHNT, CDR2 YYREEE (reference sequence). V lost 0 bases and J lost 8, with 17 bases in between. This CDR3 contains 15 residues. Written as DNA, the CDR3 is TGTGCCAGCAGCTTGGGCGGGGGAGGTGTTAGAGGCTACACCTTC. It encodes CASSLGGGGVRGYTF. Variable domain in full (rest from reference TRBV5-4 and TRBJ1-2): ETGVTQSPTHLIKTRGQQVTLRCSSQSGHNTVSWYQQALGQGPQFIFQYYREEENGRGNFPPRFSGLQFPNYSSELNVNALELDDSALYLCASSLGGGGVRGYTFGSGTRLTVV.

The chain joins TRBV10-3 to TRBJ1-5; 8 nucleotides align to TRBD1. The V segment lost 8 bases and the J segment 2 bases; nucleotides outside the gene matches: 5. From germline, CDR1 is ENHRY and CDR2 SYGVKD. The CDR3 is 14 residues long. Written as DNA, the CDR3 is TGTGCCATCCAGGGGGCGGATGGCAATCAGCCCCAGCATTTT. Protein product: CAIQGADGNQPQHF.

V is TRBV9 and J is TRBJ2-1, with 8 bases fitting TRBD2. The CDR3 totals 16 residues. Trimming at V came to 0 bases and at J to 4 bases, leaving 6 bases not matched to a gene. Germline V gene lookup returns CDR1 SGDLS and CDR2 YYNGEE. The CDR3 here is CASSVAGGGPYNEQFF. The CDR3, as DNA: TGTGCCAGCAGCGTAGCAGGCGGGGGGCCTTACAATGAGCAGTTCTTC.

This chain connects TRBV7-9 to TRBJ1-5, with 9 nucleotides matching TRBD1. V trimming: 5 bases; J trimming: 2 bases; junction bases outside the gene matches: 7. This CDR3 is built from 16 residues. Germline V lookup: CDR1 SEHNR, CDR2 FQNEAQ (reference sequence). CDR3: CASSGEGDRGNQPQHF. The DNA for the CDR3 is TGTGCCAGCAGCGGGGAAGGGGACAGGGGCAATCAGCCCCAGCATTTT.

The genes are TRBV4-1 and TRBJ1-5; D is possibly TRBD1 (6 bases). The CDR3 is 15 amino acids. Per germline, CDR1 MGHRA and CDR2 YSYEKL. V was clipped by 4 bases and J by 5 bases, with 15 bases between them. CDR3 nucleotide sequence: TGCGCCAGCAGCCTGGAAGACAGGCTTTATCAGCCCCAGCATTTT. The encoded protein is CASSLEDRLYQPQHF.

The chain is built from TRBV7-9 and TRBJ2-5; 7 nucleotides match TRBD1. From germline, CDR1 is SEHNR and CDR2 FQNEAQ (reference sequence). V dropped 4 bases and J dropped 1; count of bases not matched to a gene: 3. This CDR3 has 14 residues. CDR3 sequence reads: CASSYTGVQETQYF. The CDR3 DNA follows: TGTGCCAGCAGCTACACAGGGGTCCAAGAGACCCAGTACTTC.

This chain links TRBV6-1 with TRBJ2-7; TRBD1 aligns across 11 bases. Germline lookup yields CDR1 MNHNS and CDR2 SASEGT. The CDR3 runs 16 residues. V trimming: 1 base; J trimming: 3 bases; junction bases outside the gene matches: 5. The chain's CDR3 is CASSEEGGTGGYEQYF. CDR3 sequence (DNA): TGTGCCAGCAGTGAAGAAGGGGGGACAGGGGGCTACGAGCAGTACTTC.